The 16 T cell receptor beta chains reported below all come from one sample, sequenced in a study of blood T cells in healthy people across ages. The use of a sample-barcoded 5' primer and a J-beta primer mix characterized a second PCR of roughly 7 to 12 cycles. TCRdb ran MiXCR on the 5' RACE reads and lists one entry per CDR3 protein. The data hold approximately 2,000,000 distinct CDR3 sequences, with roughly two fifths observed a single time. Specimen: blood. These receptors came from a human donor in good health.

The rearrangement joins TRBV9 to TRBJ2-1; D not resolved. V gave up 3 bases and J gave up 4 bases, with 5 bases separating them. Germline CDR1 SGDLS, CDR2 YYNGEE. This CDR3 is 12 amino acids long. The DNA of the CDR3 is TGTGCCAGCAGCGCGAAATACAATGAGCAGTTCTTC. It encodes CASSAKYNEQFF. Full variable domain (rest looked up from reference TRBV9 and TRBJ2-1): DSGVTQTPKHLITATGQRVTLRCSPRSGDLSVYWYQQSLDQGLQFLIQYYNGEERAKGNILERFSAQQFPDLHSELNLSSLELGDSALYFCASSAKYNEQFFGPGTRLTVL.

This clonotype was found a few times. The rearrangement uses TRBV7-2 and TRBJ2-1, with D uncertain. Trimming removed 4 bases at V and 6 bases at J, with 7 bases between. Per the germline V gene, CDR1 is SGHTA and CDR2 is FQGNSA. CDR3 length equals 12 residues. DNA for the CDR3: TGTGCCAGCAGCTCGTGGGGCAATGAGCAGTTCTTC. It yields the protein CASSSWGNEQFF.

Comments on this clonotype: A junction boundary mismatches the germline segment, possibly from a read error. The V call is TRBV5-1, the J call TRBJ2-3; unclear D gene. This CDR3 spans 13 amino acids. CDR1 and CDR2 (germline): SGHRS, YFSETQ. This chain's CDR3 is CAGSLEQTGTQYF. CDR3 nucleotide sequence: TGCGCCGGCAGCTTGGAACAAACGGGTACGCAGTATTTT.

This rearrangement joins TRBV11-2 to TRBJ2-3, with D possibly TRBD1 on 6 matching bases. The ends were cut back, 0 bases at V and 9 bases at J, with 16 bases in the middle. The CDR3 covers 15 residues. CDR1 is SGHAT, CDR2 FQNNGV, per germline. In DNA form, the CDR3 reads TGTGCCAGCAGCTTAGATTGGACAGCATCCCTGACGCAGTATTTT. Its protein is CASSLDWTASLTQYF.

The chain links TRBV29-1 to TRBJ1-1; D is unclear. The CDR3 has 15 residues. Trimming removed 4 bases from V and 1 base from J, with 16 bases in between. The V gene's germline CDR1 is SQVTM and CDR2 ANQGSEA. CDR3 sequence: CSVVPLLRENTEAFF. Written as DNA, the CDR3 is TGCAGCGTTGTTCCTTTGTTGCGGGAGAACACTGAAGCTTTCTTT.

The chain is built from TRBV12-3 or TRBV12-4 and TRBJ2-4; tentatively, D is TRBD1 (5 bases). CDR3 length: 15 residues. With 5 bases removed from V and 13 bases from J, the gap between germline ends came to 24 bases. As DNA, the CDR3 is TGTGCCAGCAGTCGAGACAGTCTGCTATACAATGAGCAGTACTTC. This codes for CASSRDSLLYNEQYF.

The V call is TRBV4-3, the J call TRBJ1-2, with no clear D. The germline gives CDR1 LGHNA, CDR2 YSLEER. Trimming left V 0 bases short and J 0 bases short, with 5 bases between. The CDR3 covers 14 residues. The CDR3 bases are TGCGCCAGCAGCCAAGAGAGGGCTAACTATGGCTACACCTTC. It encodes CASSQERANYGYTF.

This clonotype was recorded a few times. The chain links TRBV20-1 to TRBJ1-2, with 7 bases that match TRBD1. Germline lookup yields CDR1 DFQATT and CDR2 SNEGSKA (reference sequence). V lost 4 bases and J lost 3; bases outside the gene matches: 5. The CDR3 is 13 amino acids. DNA for the CDR3: TGCAGTGCTAACAGGGGTCACTACTATGGCTACACCTTC. This gives the protein CSANRGHYYGYTF.

This rearrangement joins TRBV7-9 to TRBJ2-1, with D maybe TRBD2 (7 bases). V was trimmed by 3 bases and J by 4 bases, leaving 16 bases between them. CDR3 length: 16 residues. Germline V gives CDR1 SEHNR, CDR2 FQNEAQ (reference sequence). The CDR3 is CASSLGGGALYNEQFF. The CDR3 coding sequence is TGTGCCAGCAGCTTGGGTGGGGGGGCTTTGTACAATGAGCAGTTCTTC.

The CDR3 protein is CASSRLSGGPYEQYF. The CDR3 bases are TGTGCCAGCAGCCGATTGAGCGGGGGGCCCTACGAGCAGTACTTC. The chain links TRBV7-2 to TRBJ2-7, with TRBD2 matching over 9 bases. The CDR3 totals 15 residues. The germline CDR1 and CDR2 sequences are SGHTA and FQGNSA. Trimming at V came to 5 bases and at J to 2 bases, leaving 7 bases not matched to a gene.

The V and J genes are TRBV4-3 and TRBJ1-5; D remains ambiguous. From germline, CDR1 is LGHNA and CDR2 YSLEER. The CDR3 totals 13 residues. V gave up 4 bases and J gave up 6 bases, with 10 bases separating them. The CDR3, as DNA: TGCGCCAGCAGCCGGACGCGAGGTCAGCCCCAGCATTTT. Amino acids: CASSRTRGQPQHF.

The CDR3 spells CSARRWTVDPDTQYF. The CDR3 bases are TGCAGTGCTAGGAGATGGACGGTGGACCCAGATACGCAGTATTTT. J is TRBJ2-3 and V is TRBV20-1; D is unclear. The CDR3 has 15 amino acids. Between the trimmed V and J ends, which lost 3 bases and 4 bases, there was a span of 17 bases. Germline-derived CDR1 and CDR2 are DFQATT and SNEGSKA (reference sequence).

The table lists this clonotype with a few counts. The chain couples TRBV6-5 to TRBJ1-5; 9 bases are a match to TRBD1. With V trimmed by 1 base and J by 1 base, 11 bases remained unmatched. Looked up from germline, CDR1 is MNHEY and CDR2 is SVGAGI. The CDR3 runs to 19 residues. The CDR3 is CASSYWGQGDALSNQPQHF. CDR3 sequence (DNA): TGTGCCAGCAGTTACTGGGGACAGGGAGATGCGTTGAGCAATCAGCCCCAGCATTTT.

This clonotype was found once. The CDR3 coding sequence is TGCGCCAGCAGCTGGGACAGCAGATACAATGAGCAGTTCTTC. Translated, it gives CASSWDSRYNEQFF. V is TRBV4-1 and J is TRBJ2-1; 7 bases match TRBD1. This CDR3 has 14 amino acids. CDR1 and CDR2 (germline): MGHRA, YSYEKL. Germline trimming cut 5 bases from V and 4 bases from J; bases unmatched to any gene: 5.

The gene calls are TRBV7-9 and TRBJ2-1, with 10 bases fitting TRBD2. J lost 14 bases, V lost 10 bases, and 17 bases had no gene match. The CDR3 contains 14 residues. CDR1 and CDR2 (germline): SEHNR, FQNEAQ (reference sequence). DNA for the CDR3: TGTGCCACCGGTTACGCCTCTAGCGGGGGACCGAAGTTCTTC. Residues: CATGYASSGGPKFF. Using reference TRBV7-9 and TRBJ2-1 for the parts outside the CDR3, the full variable domain is DTGVSQNPRHKITKRGQNVTFRCDPISEHNRLYWYRQTLGQGPEFLTYFQNEAQLEKSRLLSDRFSAERPKGSFSTLEIQRTEQGDSAMYLCATGYASSGGPKFFGPGTRLTVL.

This chain joins TRBV5-1 and TRBJ1-2; D might be TRBD1 (5 bases). Per the germline V gene, CDR1 is SGHRS and CDR2 is YFSETQ. The CDR3 is 14 residues long. V lost 3 bases and J 6 bases, leaving 15 bases between the germline ends. CDR3 amino acids: CASSSRGTLDGYTF. The CDR3 nucleotides are TGCGCCAGCAGCTCGCGCGGGACTCTCGATGGCTACACCTTC.